This T cell receptor (beta chain) was observed in a study of T-cell reconstitution after alpha-beta-depleted transplantation in children. Unique molecular identifiers tagged the TCRbeta library. One entry per CDR3 protein, called by TCRdb with MiXCR from the PCR reads. The repertoire holds fewer than 1 million distinct CDR3 sequences, with about 16% as singletons. Trimming removed 6 bases at V and 1 base at J, with 13 bases between. Germline loops: CDR1 MGHRA, CDR2 YSYEKL. The CDR3 contains 15 residues. Sequences were derived from PBMCs, mostly from graft donor cells, sampled 360 days after TCRalphabeta/CD19-depleted stem cell transplant. The rearrangement joins TRBV4-1 to TRBJ2-1, with TRBD2 as a possible D gene (6 bases). This TCR came from a male patient aged 10 to 17 who had a stem cell transplant for acute lymphoblastic leukemia, so the T cells may come from the graft donor. This CDR3 is CASSRSGVSYNEQFF. The CDR3 region has the DNA TGCGCCAGCAGTCGATCGGGGGTATCCTACAATGAGCAGTTCTTC.